Described below is a single T cell receptor beta chain sequence and its context. Its antigen has not been determined. The sample holds no much larger clone one base away, and base qualities are not on file. The data stem from a study of graft-versus-host responses after intestinal transplantation listed by TCRdb under 2021. About the investigation overall: Recipients received multivisceral, liver-intestinal, or isolated intestinal transplants. Anti-thymocyte globulin induction was given to all recipients, followed by maintenance tacrolimus and steroids for about 3 years. Bulk TCR-beta CDR3 sequencing was used to track graft-versus-host and host-versus-graft alloreactive T cell clones in the graft, circulation and bone marrow after intestinal transplantation. Alloreactive clones were identified by sequencing pre-transplant mixed lymphocyte reaction products and comparing them with unstimulated pre-transplant donor and recipient T cells. Of the 20 to 25 intestinal transplant recipients enrolled in the cohort, one of whom was a retransplant, a few patients without pretransplant specimens were excluded. A peak of at least 4% donor T cells among recipient peripheral blood mononuclear cells was the definition used for donor T cell macrochimerism. Rather than going through the commercial service, samples from a few later patients were sequenced in-house on an Illumina MiSeq and processed with MiXCR.

Results and caveats for the whole study, not just this receptor: In the allografts of patients with donor T cell macrochimerism, GvH to HvG T cell clonal ratios were high. Conclusions were limited by the relatively low number and heterogeneity of intestinal transplant patients. Early after transplant, peak levels of circulating GvH clones were found to be associated with declines in HvG clones. GvH clones turned up in recipient bone marrow, with some appearing earlier in ileal mucosa or blood, a pattern consistent with an intestinal mucosal origin.

Including the terminal cysteine and phenylalanine, the CDR3 comprises 14 residues. Only the CDR3 portion is preserved as DNA: 42 bases, with reading frame beginning at the first base. V is pared back by 3 bases and J by 0 bases, with 8 bases lying between the germline termini. The germline V gene gives CDR1 as SGHDT and CDR2 as YYEEEE. Receptor libraries were prepared by the immunoSEQ multiplex PCR assay. For most patients, genomic DNA was subjected to high-throughput TCR-beta CDR3 sequencing by Adaptive Biotechnologies. As for the original processing: TCR sequencing data were retrieved from Adaptive's ImmunoSEQ software for 15 to 20 patients, whereas three other patients were processed with MiXCR and VDJtools. CDR3 nucleotide sequences shared by donor and recipient were removed because the origin of these sequences could not be assigned. To count as alloreactive, a clone needed at least 2-fold expansion over unstimulated cells and a minimum CFSE-low frequency of 0.002% (template counts) or 0.001% (read counts). Clones were considered mappable if detected in sequenced pre-transplant spleen, lymph node, or MLR CFSE-low populations of the donor or recipient. The cumulative frequency of alloreactive clones was calculated as a percentage of all sequences, weighted by copy number. In TCRdb, the immuneACCESS table is reduced to in-frame sequences with V and J assigned. These tables do not hold every clone; where another copy was compared, an unresolved V gene accounts for under half, and the others remain unexplained. V and J calls and clone size are as listed in that table; D and trimming were resolved from the DNA. This sample holds some 23,000 clones; roughly 94% were observed only once. The ten most abundant clones make up 0.4% to 0.55% of the sample.

In the first month after transplant, blood samples were collected up to 4 times, and after that at least monthly when available. Here the sequenced sample was PBMCs, taken 156 days after intestinal transplant. Here the chain combines TRBV5-6 and TRBJ2-3; too little of a D gene remains to name it. The sequence came from a human patient who received an intestinal transplant, so some T cells may come from the graft donor. The bases read TGTGCCAGCAGCTCGATAACTAGCACAGATACGCAGTATTTT. It encodes CASSSITSTDTQYF. With all but the CDR3 taken from the reference TRBV5-6 and TRBJ2-3 genes, the full variable domain is: DAGVTQSPTHLIKTRGQQVTLRCSPKSGHDTVSWYQQALGQGPQFIFQYYEEEERQRGNFPDRFSGHQFPNYSSELNVNALLLGDSALYLCASSSITSTDTQYFGPGTRLTVL.